This section outlines one TCR beta chain sequence together with its context. Generated by immunoSEQ multiplex PCR, the TCRdb table keeps only in-frame clones and is missing some. The repertoire holds over 250,000 clones, with roughly 85% as singletons. The data stem from a study of blood T cell repertoires in COVID-19. Study-wide context: From T cells, B-cell-depleted T cells, or PBMCs came the material, which was cDNA or gDNA.

Germline-derived CDR1 and CDR2 are SGHVS and FQNEAQ. Trimming stripped 2 bases from V and 1 base from J, with 10 bases between. This CDR3 has 15 amino acids. This TCR was recovered from a man aged 50-59 years with active or convalescent COVID-19. V and J are TRBV7-8 and TRBJ2-3; D not certain. Source material: peripheral blood. The DNA of the CDR3 is TGTGCCAGCAGCTTATCTCGACTTCGCACAGATACGCAGTATTTT. Translation gives CASSLSRLRTDTQYF.